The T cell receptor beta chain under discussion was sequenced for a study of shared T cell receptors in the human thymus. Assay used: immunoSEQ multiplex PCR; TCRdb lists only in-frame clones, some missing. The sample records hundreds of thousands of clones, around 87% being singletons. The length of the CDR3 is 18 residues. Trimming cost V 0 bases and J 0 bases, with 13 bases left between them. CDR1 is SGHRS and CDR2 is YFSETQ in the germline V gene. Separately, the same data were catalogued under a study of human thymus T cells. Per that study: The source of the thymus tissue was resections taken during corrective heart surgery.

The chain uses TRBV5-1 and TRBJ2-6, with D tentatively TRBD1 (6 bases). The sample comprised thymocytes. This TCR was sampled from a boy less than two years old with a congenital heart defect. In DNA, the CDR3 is TGCGCCAGCAGCTTGGCCAGGACAGTCGGCTCTGGGGCCAACGTCCTGACTTTC. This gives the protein CASSLARTVGSGANVLTF.